The 21 T cell receptor beta chains below come from one sample, sequenced in a study of OX40 agonist ivuxolimab in advanced cancers. Clones were sequenced by immunoSEQ multiplex PCR, and TCRdb holds only the in-frame ones, with some missing. The table records some 70,000 clones, roughly 90% of them present only once. Sequencing used CD4+ or CD8+ T cells sorted from blood, obtained in a trial of the OX40 agonist ivuxolimab. These receptors were obtained from an adult with an advanced solid tumor such as melanoma, head and neck, liver or kidney cancer.

This chain joins TRBV27 and TRBJ2-3; 8 bases map to TRBD2. V shed 3 bases and J 2 bases; nucleotides not matched to a gene: 7. Germline CDR1 is MNHEY and CDR2 is SMNVEV (reference sequence). The CDR3 runs 16 residues. Written as DNA, the CDR3 is TGTGCCAGCAGTTTCTTCGAGCGGGGGCACACAGATACGCAGTATTTT. Translating gives CASSFFERGHTDTQYF.

In this sample, this clone turned up once. The rearrangement links TRBV10-2 to TRBJ2-2; 7 bases agree with TRBD1. The V gene's germline CDR1 is WSHSY and CDR2 SAAADI. This CDR3 has 14 residues. The V and J ends lost 6 bases and 3 bases, in that order; junction bases with no gene match: 4. As DNA, the CDR3 is TGCGCCAGCAGGGGACAGTCTCACACCGGGGAGCTGTTTTTT. This encodes CASRGQSHTGELFF.

Here the CDR3 reads CASSADLDTQYF. The CDR3 bases are TGTGCCAGCAGTGCCGATTTGGATACGCAGTATTTT. The chain is built from TRBV6-1 and TRBJ2-3; no firm D call. V was shortened by 4 bases and J by 6 bases, with 8 bases between the two germline ends. Germline CDR1 reads MNHNS; CDR2 reads SASEGT. This CDR3 contains 12 residues.

The rearrangement joins TRBV10-1 to TRBJ2-1; the D call may be TRBD1 or TRBD2 (5 bases each). This CDR3 contains 15 residues. V lost 6 bases and J 4 bases, leaving 16 bases between the germline ends. Germline V gene data show CDR1 as WNHNN and CDR2 as SYGVQD (reference sequence). This chain's CDR3 is CASSQTGTRYNEQFF. The CDR3 DNA reads as TGCGCCAGCAGCCAGACCGGGACCAGATACAATGAGCAGTTCTTC.

This clone was seen only once. This rearrangement joins TRBV19 to TRBJ2-6; possibly TRBD1 for D (6 bases). V gave up 0 bases and J gave up 0 bases, with 15 bases separating them. Germline CDR1 and CDR2: LNHDA and SQIVND (reference sequence). CDR3 length equals 19 residues. CDR3 DNA: TGTGCCAGTAGTATAGAGGTGCTACAGGGACACTCTGGGGCCAACGTCCTGACTTTC. Translation gives CASSIEVLQGHSGANVLTF.

This rearrangement joins TRBV2 to TRBJ1-1; D call uncertain. From germline, CDR1 is SNHLY and CDR2 FYNNEI. The CDR3 is made up of 13 amino acids. The V gene lost 3 bases and the J gene lost 2 bases, with 7 bases spanning the gap. CDR3 DNA: TGTGCCAGCAGTGACGAAAGAAACACTGAAGCTTTCTTT. This gives the protein CASSDERNTEAFF.

The chain combines TRBV7-3 with TRBJ2-3; 7 bases are a match to TRBD1. The CDR3 has 15 amino acids. Germline V gene lookup returns CDR1 SGHTA and CDR2 FQGTGA. V lost 4 bases to trimming and J lost 2 bases; unmatched junction nucleotides: 6. The CDR3 DNA reads TGTGCCAGCAGCTCGACCGGGACAGACACAGATACGCAGTATTTT. Amino acids: CASSSTGTDTDTQYF.

As DNA, the CDR3 is TGTGCCAGCAGTCCCGGAGTAGCGGGGGCAGATACGCAGTATTTT. As protein: CASSPGVAGADTQYF. This chain links TRBV7-2 with TRBJ2-3; 9 positions agree with TRBD2. The trim removed 6 bases at V and 4 bases at J, leaving 8 bases unmatched. The germline CDR1 and CDR2 sequences are SGHTA and FQGNSA. CDR3 length: 15 residues.

Concerning this clone: Other DNA sequences in the same sample also yield this CDR3. In DNA form, the CDR3 reads TGTGCCAGCAGCTTAGTTGCGGGGACAGATACGCAGTATTTT. This sequence encodes CASSLVAGTDTQYF. J is TRBJ2-3 and V is TRBV11-3; D might be TRBD2 (6 bases). There are 14 residues in the CDR3. Germline V gene lookup returns CDR1 SGHNT and CDR2 YENEEA. Trimming removed 1 base from V and 3 bases from J, with 8 bases in between.

The chain has TRBV19 and TRBJ2-1; D is perhaps TRBD1 (5 bases). The germline V gene encodes CDR1 LNHDA and CDR2 SQIVND (reference sequence). The V gene lost 3 bases and the J gene lost 8 bases, with 20 bases spanning the gap. The CDR3 runs 16 residues. The CDR3 protein is CASSMWVSAGMDEQFF. The CDR3 bases are TGTGCCAGTAGTATGTGGGTTTCGGCAGGGATGGATGAGCAGTTCTTC.

The CDR3 DNA reads TGTGCCAGCAAGAGGGAGGGGGCGTTAGAGAACACTGAAGCTTTCTTT. This encodes CASKREGALENTEAFF. J is TRBJ1-1 and V is TRBV2, with 7 bases matching TRBD1. V shed 7 bases and J 1 base; nucleotides not matched to a gene: 12. CDR3 length: 16 amino acids. The V gene's germline CDR1 is SNHLY and CDR2 FYNNEI.

The chain has TRBV4-1 and TRBJ2-7, with 8 bases matching TRBD2. The CDR3 runs 16 residues. V shed 6 bases and J 2 bases; nucleotides not matched to a gene: 12. From germline, CDR1 is MGHRA and CDR2 YSYEKL. In nucleotides, the CDR3 is TGCGCCAGCAGACTCATTCCGGGACTAGGGACCTACGAGCAGTACTTC. This sequence encodes CASRLIPGLGTYEQYF.

This rearrangement joins TRBV11-3 to TRBJ2-3; 7 positions match TRBD1. V shed 3 bases and J 1 base; nucleotides not matched to a gene: 4. The CDR3 sequence is 15 residues long. Germline V gives CDR1 SGHNT, CDR2 YENEEA. The CDR3 is CASSLTGLGTDTQYF. The CDR3 nucleotides read TGTGCCAGCAGCTTGACAGGGTTGGGCACAGATACGCAGTATTTT.

The sample holds one count of this clone. The chain uses TRBV5-1 and TRBJ2-3; 8 bases fit TRBD1. V gave up 4 bases and J gave up 1 base; unmatched junction bases: 8. The V gene's germline CDR1 is SGHRS and CDR2 YFSETQ. The CDR3 contains 16 residues. CDR3 residues: CASSVGQGSRTDTQYF. In nucleotides, the CDR3 is TGCGCCAGCAGCGTTGGACAGGGATCCCGCACAGATACGCAGTATTTT.

The chain joins TRBV7-8 to TRBJ2-7, with a weak D call TRBD2 (5 bases). Looked up from germline, CDR1 is SGHVS and CDR2 is FQNEAQ. The CDR3 contains 12 residues. CDR3: CASSSARLGLSV. As DNA, the CDR3 is TGTGCCAGCAGCTCAGCCCGCCTCGGACTCTCCGTC.

The chain combines TRBV29-1 with TRBJ2-7; D remains ambiguous. V was clipped by 6 bases and J by 5 bases, with 14 bases between them. The CDR3 runs 12 residues. Per the germline V gene, CDR1 is SQVTM and CDR2 is ANQGSEA. CDR3 nucleotides: TGCAGCGTAGCCGGGTACGTAAACGAGCAGTACTTC. This sequence encodes CSVAGYVNEQYF.

V gene TRBV4-3 combines with J gene TRBJ2-3, with TRBD1 identical over 8 bases. From germline, CDR1 is LGHNA and CDR2 YSLEER. The CDR3 is 14 residues long. V lost 4 bases and J lost 4; bases outside the gene matches: 4. The CDR3 loop reads CASSPGQGPDTQYF. The CDR3 bases are TGCGCCAGCAGCCCCGGACAGGGCCCAGATACGCAGTATTTT.

CDR3 DNA: TGTGCCAGCAGTGGACTAGCGGGTTCCAATGAGCAGTTCTTC. This translates into CASSGLAGSNEQFF. V is TRBV7-9 and J is TRBJ2-1; TRBD2 agrees at 11 bases. Germline V gene sequence: CDR1 SEHNR, CDR2 FQNEAQ (reference sequence). This CDR3 has 14 residues. Trimming took 6 bases from V and 6 from J; bases not matched to a gene: 4.

The chain links TRBV6-5 to TRBJ2-3; D is uncertain. Germline V CDR1 and CDR2: MNHEY, SVGAGI. V lost 4 bases and J 3 bases, leaving 8 bases between the germline ends. The CDR3 is made up of 13 amino acids. Here the CDR3 reads CASSLWRTDTQYF. The CDR3 nucleotides are TGTGCCAGCAGTTTGTGGCGAACAGATACGCAGTATTTT.

The chain combines TRBV7-2 with TRBJ2-5; weak D call: TRBD2 (6 bases). Germline values: CDR1 SGHTA, CDR2 FQGNSA. V dropped 7 bases and J dropped 3 bases, with 12 bases sitting between them. The CDR3 loop spans 13 amino acids. Written as DNA, the CDR3 is TGTGCCAGCACCCGGGACTCCAAAGAGACCCAGTACTTC. Its protein is CASTRDSKETQYF.

The CDR3 DNA reads as TGTGCCATCAGTGGGGGAGTTACGCAGTATTTT. The encoded protein is CAISGGVTQYF. The V and J genes are TRBV10-3 and TRBJ2-3; tentatively, D is TRBD2 (5 bases). The germline V and J ends were trimmed by 4 bases and 8 bases, with 7 bases remaining between them. Per the germline V gene, CDR1 is ENHRY and CDR2 is SYGVKD. The CDR3 extends over 11 amino acids.